This passage covers 8 T cell receptor beta chains from one sample sequenced in a study of beta chain features in type 1 diabetes. TCRB transcripts that were expressed got sequenced, as all of the isolated RNA had been reverse transcribed. The protocol was immunoSEQ multiplex PCR, while the TCRdb copy is restricted to in-frame clones and leaves out a portion. The top ten hold roughly 1.3% of the sample, which has 200,000 to 250,000 clones, about a tenth seen once. Sequences were obtained from central memory CD4+ T cells from blood. Receptor source: a man between 18 and 35 years old in good health.

This clone showed up many times. V usage is TRBV7-8 and J usage is TRBJ2-3; no reliable D call. The CDR3 runs to 13 residues. Germline CDR1 SGHVS, CDR2 FQNEAQ. The ends were cut back, 4 bases at V and 0 bases at J, with 5 bases in the middle. The CDR3 region has the DNA TGTGCCAGCAGCTCCGACAGCACAGATACGCAGTATTTT. Translated, it gives CASSSDSTDTQYF.

This clone showed up just a few times. The chain carries TRBV7-2 and TRBJ1-1, with a tentative D call TRBD1 (6 bases). Germline CDR1 reads SGHTA; CDR2 reads FQGNSA. V gave up 5 bases and J gave up 4 bases, with 11 bases separating them. The CDR3 is 13 amino acids. CDR3 nucleotide sequence: TGTGCCAGCAGCCCCCAGGGGCGCACTGAAGCTTTCTTT. It is translated as CASSPQGRTEAFF.

The rearrangement joins TRBV5-1 to TRBJ2-5; D is undetermined. Trimming shortened V by 6 bases and J by 2 bases, and 11 bases separated the two germline ends. Germline V lookup: CDR1 SGHRS, CDR2 YFSETQ. The CDR3 length is 13 residues. The CDR3 loop is CASTLALQETQYF. The CDR3 DNA reads TGCGCCAGCACCCTGGCCCTTCAAGAGACCCAGTACTTC.

The chain uses TRBV5-4 and TRBJ1-3; TRBD1 matches at 9 bases. This CDR3 is built from 15 residues. V gave up 5 bases and J gave up 4 bases; unmatched junction bases: 7. Germline CDR1 is SGHNT and CDR2 is YYREEE (reference sequence). The CDR3 region is CASSPGTGTGNTIYF. CDR3 sequence (DNA): TGTGCCAGCAGTCCTGGGACAGGGACGGGAAACACCATATATTTT.

This chain uses TRBV11-2 with TRBJ2-3, with 10 bases identical to TRBD2. Trimming removed 1 base from V and 1 base from J; junction bases left unmatched: 2. CDR1 and CDR2 from the germline V gene are SGHAT and FQNNGV. This CDR3 has 16 residues. The CDR3 bases are TGTGCCAGCAGCTTAGCCCTAGCGGGAGGCACAGATACGCAGTATTTT. It is translated as CASSLALAGGTDTQYF. Full variable domain (outside the CDR3, taken from reference TRBV11-2 and TRBJ2-3): EAGVAQSPRYKIIEKRQSVAFWCNPISGHATLYWYQQILGQGPKLLIQFQNNGVVDDSQLPKDRFSAERLKGVDSTLKIQPAKLEDSAVYLCASSLALAGGTDTQYFGPGTRLTVL.

The rearrangement links TRBV6-1 to TRBJ1-2; D remains ambiguous. The V gene lost 5 bases and the J gene lost 4 bases, with 17 bases spanning the gap. Germline V gene data show CDR1 as MNHNS and CDR2 as SASEGT. This CDR3 is 15 amino acids long. The CDR3 nucleotides are TGTGCCAGCAGTCCAAGATACGGGGAATCCTATGGCTACACCTTC. As protein: CASSPRYGESYGYTF.

The gene calls are TRBV6-5 and TRBJ2-4; D gene uncertain. Trimming took 4 bases from V and 6 from J, leaving 16 bases between them. The CDR3 runs 15 residues. Germline-derived CDR1 and CDR2 are MNHEY and SVGAGI. CDR3 protein: CASSLVFGLRNIQYF. The DNA for the CDR3 is TGTGCCAGCAGTTTAGTTTTTGGGCTGAGAAACATTCAGTACTTC.

The chain has TRBV6-1 and TRBJ2-7, with D possibly being TRBD2 (5 bases). The germline V and J ends were trimmed by 4 bases and 2 bases, with 15 bases remaining between them. CDR3 length equals 15 residues. Germline loops: CDR1 MNHNS, CDR2 SASEGT. As DNA, the CDR3 is TGTGCCAGCAGTGTAGACGGAGGCAAACCCTACGAGCAGTACTTC. Translation gives CASSVDGGKPYEQYF.